The clone carrying this TCR beta chain was seen only a few times. 5'RACE primed from the constant segment yielded TCR alpha and TCR beta cDNA libraries bearing sample barcodes and UMIs. Using its own MiXCR run on the 5' RACE reads, TCRdb lists one record per CDR3 protein. Found here are about half a million distinct CDR3 sequences, over 15% of them singletons; the top ten hold approximately 13%. This sample is drawn from a study of T-cell memory formation after mild COVID-19. Study summary: The TCR clusters were mostly specific to one donor.

This TCR was recovered from an adult woman who had mild COVID-19 (a few samples of this study predate the infection). Cell type and time point are not known. The sample consisted of PBMCs or a T cell subset sorted from them (not recorded which).

CDR3 region: CSARDRRVGYEQYF. In DNA, the CDR3 is TGCAGTGCTAGAGATCGCAGAGTGGGGTACGAGCAGTACTTC. This sequence joins TRBV20-1 and TRBJ2-7; D remains ambiguous. The V gene's germline CDR1 is DFQATT and CDR2 SNEGSKA (reference sequence). Trimming stripped 0 bases from V and 4 bases from J, with 13 bases between. CDR3 length: 14 amino acids.